The clone carrying this TCR beta chain was counted a single time. The source of the sample is a study of blood T cell repertoires in COVID-19. The overall study: Italy, Spain and the United States were the sources of the convalescent and acute COVID-19 samples. From T cells, B-cell-depleted T cells, or PBMCs came the material, which was cDNA or gDNA.

Authors' methods: Reference gene primer amplification gave estimated nucleated cell counts. Libraries were prepared by immunoSEQ multiplex PCR; TCRdb keeps only in-frame clonotypes and omits some of them. That table is the source of V, J and clone size, and D and trimming were worked out from the DNA. The sample yields roughly 86,000 clones, 70% to 90% seen once. The V gene end was trimmed by 4 bases and the J gene end by 5 bases; junction bases not matched to a gene: 8. The CDR3 has 16 amino acids. The V gene's germline CDR1 is SGHTA and CDR2 FQGNSA. The chain uses TRBV7-2 and TRBJ2-3, with 11 bases matching TRBD1. Sequences were obtained from peripheral blood. This receptor was obtained from a middle-aged man with acute or convalescent COVID-19. As DNA, the CDR3 is TGTGCCAGCAGCTCCCCACTGGACAGGGGGCAAGATACGCAGTATTTT. Encoded protein: CASSSPLDRGQDTQYF.